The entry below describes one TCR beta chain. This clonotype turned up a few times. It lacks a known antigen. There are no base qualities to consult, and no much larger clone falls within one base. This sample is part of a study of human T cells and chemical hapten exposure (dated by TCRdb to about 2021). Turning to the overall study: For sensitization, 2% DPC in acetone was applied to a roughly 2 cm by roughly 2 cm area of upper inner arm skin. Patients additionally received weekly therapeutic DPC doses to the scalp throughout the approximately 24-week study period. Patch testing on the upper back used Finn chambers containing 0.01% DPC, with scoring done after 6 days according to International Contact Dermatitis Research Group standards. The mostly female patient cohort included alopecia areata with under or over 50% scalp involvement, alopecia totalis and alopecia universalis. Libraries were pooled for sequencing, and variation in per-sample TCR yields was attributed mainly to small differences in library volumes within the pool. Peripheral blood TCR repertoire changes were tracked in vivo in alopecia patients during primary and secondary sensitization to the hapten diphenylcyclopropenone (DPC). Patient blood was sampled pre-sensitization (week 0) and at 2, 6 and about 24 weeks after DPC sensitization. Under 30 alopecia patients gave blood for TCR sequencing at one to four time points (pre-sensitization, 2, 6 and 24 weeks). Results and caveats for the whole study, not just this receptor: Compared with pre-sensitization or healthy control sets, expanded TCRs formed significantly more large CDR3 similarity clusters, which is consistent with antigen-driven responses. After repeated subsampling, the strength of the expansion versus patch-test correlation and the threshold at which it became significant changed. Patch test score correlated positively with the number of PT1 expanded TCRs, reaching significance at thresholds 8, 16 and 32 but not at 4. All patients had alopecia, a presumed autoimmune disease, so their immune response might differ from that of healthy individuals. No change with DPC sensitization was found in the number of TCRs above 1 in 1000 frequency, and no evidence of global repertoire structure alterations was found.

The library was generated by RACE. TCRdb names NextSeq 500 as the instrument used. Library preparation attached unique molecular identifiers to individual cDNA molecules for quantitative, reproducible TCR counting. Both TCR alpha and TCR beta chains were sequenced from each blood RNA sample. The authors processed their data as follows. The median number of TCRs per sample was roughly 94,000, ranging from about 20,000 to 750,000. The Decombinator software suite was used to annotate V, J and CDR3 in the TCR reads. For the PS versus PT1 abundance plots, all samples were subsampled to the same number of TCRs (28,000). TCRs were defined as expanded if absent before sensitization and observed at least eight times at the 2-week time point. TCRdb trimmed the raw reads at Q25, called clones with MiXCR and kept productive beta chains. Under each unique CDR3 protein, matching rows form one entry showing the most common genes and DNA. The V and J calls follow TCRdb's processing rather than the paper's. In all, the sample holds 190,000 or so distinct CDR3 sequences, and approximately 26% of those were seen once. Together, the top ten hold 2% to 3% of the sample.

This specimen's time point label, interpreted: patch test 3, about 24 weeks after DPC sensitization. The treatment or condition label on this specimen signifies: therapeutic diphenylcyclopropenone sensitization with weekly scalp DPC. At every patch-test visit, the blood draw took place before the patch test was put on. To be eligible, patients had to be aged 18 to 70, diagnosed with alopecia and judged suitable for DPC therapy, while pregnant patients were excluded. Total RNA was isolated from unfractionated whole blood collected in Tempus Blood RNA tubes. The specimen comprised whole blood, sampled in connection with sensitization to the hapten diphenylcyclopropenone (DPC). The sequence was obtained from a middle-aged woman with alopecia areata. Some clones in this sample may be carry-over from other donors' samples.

The DNA sequence is TGTGCCAGCAGCGTAGGGCGGGAGGAGGGAGAGACCCAGTACTTC. Its translation reads: CASSVGREEGETQYF. This chain is built from TRBV9 and TRBJ2-5; 8 of the junction bases match TRBD2. The germline V gene provides CDR1 SGDLS and CDR2 YYNGEE. From the cysteine up to the phenylalanine, the CDR3 has a length of 15 residues. The CDR3 DNA has 45 bases and is translated from base 1. Germline trimming amounts to 0 bases on V and 4 bases on J, with 5 as the count of junction bases outside the gene matches.